A single sample is the source of the 9 T cell receptor beta chains below, sequenced in a study of blood T cell repertoires in COVID-19. This table comes from immunoSEQ multiplex PCR, and its TCRdb copy is limited to in-frame clones, with some not included. The sample has roughly 140,000 clones, about four fifths seen once. Sequencing was done on a sample of peripheral blood. The receptor source for this set is a man aged 65 to 85 who had recovered from COVID-19.

This clone turned up a few times. The V call is TRBV7-8, the J call TRBJ1-3, with D possibly being TRBD1 (5 bases). Germline values: CDR1 SGHVS, CDR2 FQNEAQ. The CDR3 is 16 amino acids. Trimming took off 6 bases at V and 1 base at J, with 16 bases between the two ends. The CDR3: CASREVGGMSGNTIYF. The CDR3 coding sequence is TGTGCCAGCAGGGAGGTGGGGGGAATGTCTGGAAACACCATATATTTT.

This sequence joins TRBV4-1 and TRBJ1-1; unclear D gene. V was cut by 1 base and J by 0 bases, with 6 bases left in between. The CDR3 consists of 14 residues. Germline CDR1 MGHRA, CDR2 YSYEKL. In DNA form, the CDR3 reads TGCGCCAGCAGCCAAGGGGCTGTGAACACTGAAGCTTTCTTT. Translated, it gives CASSQGAVNTEAFF.

This rearrangement joins TRBV3-1 (or the pseudogene TRBV3-2) to TRBJ2-7; 7 bases are shared with TRBD2. V shed 0 bases, J shed 5 bases, and the junction held 1 base outside the gene matches. Germline V CDR1 and CDR2: LGHDT, YNNKEL (reference sequence). CDR3 length: 13 residues. CDR3 coding DNA: TGTGCCAGCAGCCAAGATCGGGGGGACGAGCAGTACTTC. Amino acids: CASSQDRGDEQYF.

The chain combines TRBV29-1 with TRBJ2-7; a weak D match, TRBD2 (5 bases). The germline CDR1 and CDR2 sequences are SQVTM and ANQGSEA. This CDR3 spans 12 amino acids. The ends were cut back, 4 bases at V and 1 base at J, with 8 bases in the middle. The CDR3 here is CSVVEASYEQYF. As DNA, the CDR3 is TGCAGCGTTGTGGAGGCTTCCTACGAGCAGTACTTC.

The chain carries TRBV10-2 and TRBJ2-1, with 11 bases fitting TRBD2. The CDR3 extends over 15 amino acids. Germline assignment: CDR1 WSHSY and CDR2 SAAADI. V shed 4 bases and J 7 bases; nucleotides not matched to a gene: 6. The CDR3 DNA reads TGCGCCAGCAGTGGGGGGACTAGCGGTACGAATGAGCAGTTCTTC. The encoded protein is CASSGGTSGTNEQFF.

The chain recombines TRBV3-1 (or the pseudogene TRBV3-2) with TRBJ1-5, with a possible D match to TRBD1 (6 bases). The CDR3 covers 13 residues. With 3 bases removed from V and 7 bases from J, the gap between germline ends came to 10 bases. Germline V CDR1 and CDR2: LGHDT, YNNKEL (reference sequence). The CDR3 DNA sequence: TGTGCCAGCAGCCAGCAGGGGCTGCAGCCCCAGCATTTT. Translation: CASSQQGLQPQHF.

The chain carries TRBV15 and TRBJ2-1; D is unresolved. Germline V gives CDR1 LNHNV, CDR2 YYDKDF (reference sequence). The CDR3 extends over 14 amino acids. V was clipped by 0 bases and J by 4 bases, with 7 bases between them. The CDR3 nucleotides read TGTGCCACCAGCAGAGATCGCGGATACAATGAGCAGTTCTTC. As protein: CATSRDRGYNEQFF.

Concerning this clone: This sample includes further DNA sequences coding for the same CDR3. The chain carries TRBV29-1 and TRBJ2-1; TRBD2 agrees at 14 bases. The CDR3 runs to 15 residues. Germline V gene lookup returns CDR1 SQVTM and CDR2 ANQGSEA. Trimming took 5 bases from V and 3 from J; bases not matched to a gene: 3. CDR3 bases: TGCAGCGTTCCGGGGACTAGCGGGGGCTACAATGAGCAGTTCTTC. Translating it yields CSVPGTSGGYNEQFF.

The chain uses TRBV5-1 and TRBJ2-3; maybe TRBD2 (5 bases). The germline V and J ends were trimmed by 3 bases and 4 bases, with 9 bases remaining between them. Germline CDR1 is SGHRS and CDR2 is YFSETQ. The CDR3 is 13 amino acids. This chain's CDR3 is CASSSGGPDTQYF. DNA of the CDR3: TGCGCCAGCAGCTCTGGAGGACCAGATACGCAGTATTTT.